These 17 T cell receptor beta chains share one sample of origin, sequenced in a study of vaccination effects on CD4 cells after COVID-19. Sequencing was preceded by expansion of antigen-specific CD4+ T cells with viral peptide pools in the ViraFEST assay. Cells that had been cultured for approximately eleven days were the source of isolated CD4+ T cells. Participants each got two BNT162b2 or mRNA-1273 vaccine doses. Their antigens remain unidentified. Profiling relied on immunoSEQ multiplex PCR, and the TCRdb table lists in-frame clones only, not all of them. The sample records about 81,000 clones, under 80% being singletons. This sample comprised CD4+ T cells from PBMCs cultured with HCoV-OC43 spike peptides, obtained after COVID-19 vaccination. Stated subset: HCoV-OC43 spike overlapping peptide pool stimulation. Every receptor here comes from a human donor who received a COVID-19 vaccine.

This clone showed up just a few times. The chain has TRBV2 and TRBJ2-1; a weak D match, TRBD1 (7 bases). The ends were cut back, 6 bases at V and 8 bases at J, with 14 bases in the middle. Looked up from germline, CDR1 is SNHLY and CDR2 is FYNNEI. The CDR3 runs 13 residues. CDR3 sequence (DNA): TGTGCCAGCAGCCGCGACAGGGAGGATGAGCAGTTCTTC. Protein sequence: CASSRDREDEQFF. Complete variable domain (other parts from reference TRBV2 and TRBJ2-1): EPEVTQTPSHQVTQMGQEVILRCVPISNHLYFYWYRQILGQKVEFLVSFYNNEISEKSEIFDDQFSVERPDGSNFTLKIRSTKLEDSAMYFCASSRDREDEQFFGPGTRLTVL.

The rearrangement links TRBV10-3 to TRBJ1-5; D gene unclear. Trimming took off 4 bases at V and 1 base at J, with 5 bases between the two ends. This CDR3 contains 13 residues. Germline assignment: CDR1 ENHRY and CDR2 SYGVKD. In DNA form, the CDR3 reads TGTGCCATCAGTGTGATGAGCAATCAGCCCCAGCATTTT. Its protein is CAISVMSNQPQHF.

This clone was picked up one time. V gene TRBV4-3 combines with J gene TRBJ1-2; 7 bases are a match to TRBD1. V lost 0 bases and J lost 6; bases outside the gene matches: 13. CDR1 is LGHNA and CDR2 is YSLEER in the germline V gene. The CDR3 is made up of 17 amino acids. CDR3 sequence: CASSQELIRAGQHGYTF. CDR3 in DNA: TGCGCCAGCAGCCAAGAGCTTATCAGGGCGGGACAGCATGGCTACACCTTC.

V and J are TRBV3-1 (or the pseudogene TRBV3-2) and TRBJ2-5; 7 positions agree with TRBD2. The germline CDR1 and CDR2 sequences are LGHDT and YNNKEL (reference sequence). CDR3 length: 16 amino acids. The V gene end was trimmed by 1 base and the J gene end by 6 bases; junction bases not matched to a gene: 11. The CDR3 DNA follows: TGTGCCAGCAGCCAAGCGGGTGGGGGGGTTCATCAGACCCAGTACTTC. Amino acids: CASSQAGGGVHQTQYF.

V usage is TRBV5-1 and J usage is TRBJ1-2, with D tentatively TRBD1 (6 bases). V was cut by 4 bases and J by 2 bases, with 12 bases left in between. CDR1 and CDR2 from the germline V gene are SGHRS and YFSETQ. This CDR3 is 14 amino acids long. The CDR3 region is CASSPSTGNYGYTF. For the CDR3, the DNA is TGCGCCAGCAGCCCGTCGACAGGAAACTATGGCTACACCTTC.

The chain uses TRBV5-8 and TRBJ2-5, with 10 bases lining up with TRBD1. The J segment lost 11 bases and the V segment lost 7 bases, leaving 14 bases of the junction unmatched. The CDR3 loop spans 14 amino acids. CDR1 is SGHTS, CDR2 YDEGEE, per germline. The CDR3, as DNA: TGTGCCAGCCTTCGGGACAGGGGCCCCGATAGTCAGTACTTC. It encodes CASLRDRGPDSQYF.

The V gene is TRBV18, the J gene TRBJ1-6, with 7 bases lining up with TRBD1. Trimming removed 6 bases from V and 7 bases from J; junction bases left unmatched: 6. Germline lookup yields CDR1 KGHSH and CDR2 LQKENI. The CDR3 totals 14 residues. The CDR3, as DNA: TGTGCCAGCTCCAAGGACAGGAGAAATTCACCCCTCCACTTT. It translates to CASSKDRRNSPLHF.

This rearrangement joins TRBV5-1 to TRBJ2-1; TRBD2 matches 9 bases. Trimming at V came to 6 bases and at J to 0 bases, leaving 10 bases not matched to a gene. This CDR3 spans 17 amino acids. Germline CDR1 is SGHRS and CDR2 is YFSETQ. CDR3 region: CASMNSGGPSSYNEQFF. The DNA of the CDR3 is TGCGCCAGCATGAATAGCGGGGGCCCGAGCTCCTACAATGAGCAGTTCTTC.

This chain links TRBV6-9 with TRBJ2-7, with a tentative D call TRBD2 (7 bases). In germline, CDR1 is MNHGY, CDR2 SVAAGI. Trimming removed 5 bases at V and 6 bases at J, with 20 bases between. The CDR3 spans 15 residues. CDR3 region: CASSHLGGGAFEQYV. CDR3 nucleotides: TGTGCCAGCAGTCACCTGGGAGGGGGGGCTTTCGAGCAGTACGTC.

The chain employs TRBV10-3 and TRBJ1-3; D might be TRBD1 (5 bases). This CDR3 comprises 14 residues. CDR1 ENHRY and CDR2 SYGVKD come from the germline V gene. V lost 2 bases and J 2 bases, leaving 7 bases between the germline ends. This chain's CDR3 is CAISEAGAGNTIYF. The CDR3 coding sequence is TGTGCCATCAGTGAGGCGGGGGCTGGAAACACCATATATTTT.

This clone showed up just once. The rearrangement joins TRBV20-1 to TRBJ2-5; 12 bases are shared with TRBD2. V lost 3 bases to trimming and J lost 7 bases; unmatched junction nucleotides: 15. Germline V lookup: CDR1 DFQATT, CDR2 SNEGSKA (reference sequence). The CDR3 consists of 17 residues. The CDR3 DNA sequence: TGCAGTGCTAGTTGGCGACTAGCGGGGGCCCCAATGCCGACCCAGTACTTC. Protein: CSASWRLAGAPMPTQYF.

This sequence joins TRBV4-1 and TRBJ1-2; no definite D call. Trimming removed 1 base from V and 0 bases from J, with 18 bases in between. The V gene's germline CDR1 is MGHRA and CDR2 YSYEKL. This CDR3 region has 18 residues. The CDR3 protein is CASSQASMVWGSNYGYTF. CDR3 in DNA: TGCGCCAGCAGCCAAGCGAGTATGGTCTGGGGATCTAACTATGGCTACACCTTC.

The rearrangement uses TRBV6-5 and TRBJ2-3; D gene unclear. CDR1 and CDR2 from the germline V gene are MNHEY and SVGAGI. CDR3 length: 13 residues. With 1 base removed from V and 4 bases from J, the gap between germline ends came to 6 bases. The CDR3 sequence is CASSYYQADTQYF. In DNA form, the CDR3 reads TGTGCCAGCAGTTACTATCAGGCAGATACGCAGTATTTT.

This chain links TRBV29-1 with TRBJ2-3; 9 nucleotides agree with TRBD1. Germline V lookup: CDR1 SQVTM, CDR2 ANQGSEA. CDR3 size: 15 residues. J lost 2 bases, V lost 4 bases, and 7 bases had no gene match. This chain's CDR3 is CSVGGQGRHTDTQYF. The DNA for the CDR3 is TGCAGCGTTGGGGGACAGGGCAGACACACAGATACGCAGTATTTT.

The chain carries TRBV5-1 and TRBJ1-1; D gene ambiguous. The CDR3 extends over 14 amino acids. V lost 6 bases and J lost 2, with 14 bases in between. The V gene's germline CDR1 is SGHRS and CDR2 YFSETQ. The CDR3 coding sequence is TGCGCCAGCAACCGAGAGATGGTAAACACTGAAGCTTTCTTT. It encodes CASNREMVNTEAFF.

V usage is TRBV30 and J usage is TRBJ1-1, with D uncertain. Germline V gives CDR1 GTSNPN, CDR2 SVGIG (reference sequence). The length of the CDR3 is 14 residues. Trimming cost V 0 bases and J 0 bases, with 8 bases left between them. Here the CDR3 DNA reads TGTGCCTGGAGTGTTGGCCTTTTGAACACTGAAGCTTTCTTT. As protein: CAWSVGLLNTEAFF.

This clone was recorded only once. V gene TRBV7-2 combines with J gene TRBJ2-1, with a weak D call TRBD2 (6 bases). Germline V CDR1 and CDR2: SGHTA, FQGNSA. The CDR3 consists of 14 residues. V lost 3 bases and J 4 bases, leaving 10 bases between the germline ends. DNA for the CDR3: TGTGCCAGCAGCTTCGGGACTGCGTACAATGAGCAGTTCTTC. Protein sequence: CASSFGTAYNEQFF.